The 2 T cell receptor beta chains below were found in one sample sequenced in a study of T cells in localized non-small cell lung cancer (dated by TCRdb to the early 2020s). The library was generated by the immunoSEQ multiplex PCR assay. In its TCRdb copy, this immuneACCESS table keeps in-frame sequences only and misses some clones. Where compared with another copy, unresolved V genes explain less than half of these, and the others have no known cause. This sample has more than 45,000 clones in its table, and approximately 75% of those were observed once. About a sixth of the sample lies in the top ten. Sequencing was performed on peripheral blood, taken before any cancer treatment. All receptors derive from a man aged 40 to 69 with stage I squamous cell lung carcinoma.

The CDR3 nucleotides are TGTGCCAGCAGGGGGACGAGACTGGGGGTCTATGGCTACACCTTC. Its protein is CASRGTRLGVYGYTF. V gene TRBV2 combines with J gene TRBJ1-2, with D maybe TRBD1 (5 bases). The V gene's germline CDR1 is SNHLY and CDR2 FYNNEI. V was cut by 6 bases and J by 4 bases, with 18 bases left in between. CDR3 length: 15 residues.

The chain joins TRBV21-1 to TRBJ1-2. TRBV21-1 is a documented pseudogene. This CDR3 contains 14 residues. The CDR3 reads CASSIRLSGYGYTF. CDR3 DNA: TGTGCCAGCAGCATACGACTGTCAGGCTATGGCTACACCTTC.